The next 8 T cell receptor beta chains were all read from a single sample in a study of blood T cell repertoires in COVID-19. The data were produced by immunoSEQ multiplex PCR, yet TCRdb's version contains in-frame clones alone and is incomplete. This table has roughly 200,000 clones, approximately 90% appearing once. Sequenced: PBMCs or T cells enriched from blood (not recorded which). The receptors stem from a man aged 30 to 45 who had recovered from COVID-19.

The chain recombines TRBV5-4 with TRBJ1-2, with a possible D match to TRBD1 (5 bases). The CDR3 sequence is 13 residues long. CDR1 and CDR2 from the germline V gene are SGHNT and YYREEE (reference sequence). Trimming left V 5 bases short and J 7 bases short, with 15 bases between. This CDR3 reads CASRSRGAAGYTF. CDR3 DNA sequence: TGTGCCAGCAGAAGCCGCGGGGCGGCTGGCTACACCTTC.

This chain links TRBV7-2 with TRBJ1-5; no definite D call. The CDR3 is made up of 13 amino acids. V was cut by 1 base and J by 9 bases, with 10 bases left in between. From germline, CDR1 is SGHTA and CDR2 FQGNSA. The CDR3 loop reads CASSLGGEPPQHF. The CDR3 DNA is TGTGCCAGCAGCTTAGGAGGAGAACCGCCCCAGCATTTT. Looking up the rest from reference TRBV7-2 and TRBJ1-5 gives the full variable domain: GAGVSQSPSNKVTEKGKDVELRCDPISGHTALYWYRQSLGQGLEFLIYFQGNSAPDKSGLPSDRFSAERTGGSVSTLTIQRTQQEDSAVYLCASSLGGEPPQHFGDGTRLSIL.

The chain combines TRBV12-2 with TRBJ2-7; the table's D call, TRBD1, has no DNA check behind it. TRBV12-2 represents a pseudogene. The CDR3 covers 16 residues. The CDR3 loop reads CASRMCPGTGIYEQYF. The CDR3 nucleotides read TGTGCAAGTCGCATGTGCCCCGGGACAGGTATTTACGAGCAGTACTTC.

For the CDR3, the DNA is TGTGCCAGCTCCCCGACAGGGGATGGCTATGGCTACACCTTC. It specifies CASSPTGDGYGYTF. The rearrangement joins TRBV18 to TRBJ1-2, with 8 bases identical to TRBD1. Germline V gene lookup returns CDR1 KGHSH and CDR2 LQKENI. After removal of 6 bases from V and 4 bases from J, the junction contained 7 bases not matched to a gene. CDR3 size: 14 residues.

The V call is TRBV7-2, the J call TRBJ1-3; D remains ambiguous. V gave up 5 bases and J gave up 4 bases, with 3 bases separating them. The germline CDR1 and CDR2 sequences are SGHTA and FQGNSA. The CDR3 consists of 11 residues. Written as DNA, the CDR3 is TGTGCCAGCAGCCCAGGAAACACCATATATTTT. Encoded protein: CASSPGNTIYF.

The chain links TRBV13 to TRBJ2-1; the match to TRBD2 covers 13 bases. The CDR3 runs 15 residues. Germline CDR1 is PRHDT and CDR2 is FYEKMQ (reference sequence). The V segment lost 5 bases and the J segment 8 bases; nucleotides outside the gene matches: 6. DNA for the CDR3: TGTGCCAGCAGCCACGGACTAGCGGGGGACCATGAGCAGTTCTTC. It codes for CASSHGLAGDHEQFF.

This chain uses TRBV9 with TRBJ1-3; no reliable D call. This CDR3 is built from 15 residues. Germline V CDR1 and CDR2: SGDLS, YYNGEE. V lost 0 bases and J 1 base, leaving 8 bases between the germline ends. The CDR3 DNA reads TGTGCCAGCAGCGTAGGACGGGGTTCTGGAAACACCATATATTTT. It codes for CASSVGRGSGNTIYF.

This clone was seen only once. V usage is TRBV5-1 and J usage is TRBJ1-5; D remains unclear. This CDR3 spans 14 amino acids. Trimming took off 0 bases at V and 3 bases at J, with 7 bases between the two ends. Germline-derived CDR1 and CDR2 are SGHRS and YFSETQ. CDR3: CASSLDGINQPQHF. CDR3 coding DNA: TGCGCCAGCAGCTTGGACGGGATCAATCAGCCCCAGCATTTT. The full variable domain, its missing parts supplied by reference TRBV5-1 and TRBJ1-5, is KAGVTQTPRYLIKTRGQQVTLSCSPISGHRSVSWYQQTPGQGLQFLFEYFSETQRNKGNFPGRFSGRQFSNSRSEMNVSTLELGDSALYLCASSLDGINQPQHFGDGTRLSIL.